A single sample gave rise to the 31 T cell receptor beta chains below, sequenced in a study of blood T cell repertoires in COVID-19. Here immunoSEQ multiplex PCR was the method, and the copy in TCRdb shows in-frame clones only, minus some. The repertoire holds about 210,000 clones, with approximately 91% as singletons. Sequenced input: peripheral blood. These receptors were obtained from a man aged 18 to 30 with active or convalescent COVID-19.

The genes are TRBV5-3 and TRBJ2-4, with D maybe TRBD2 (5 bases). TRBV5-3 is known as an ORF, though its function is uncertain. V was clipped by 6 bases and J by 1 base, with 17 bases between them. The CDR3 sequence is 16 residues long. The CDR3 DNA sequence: TGTGCCAGAATGTCGGCCCTAGCCCTCGCCAAAAACATTCAGTACTTC. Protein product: CARMSALALAKNIQYF.

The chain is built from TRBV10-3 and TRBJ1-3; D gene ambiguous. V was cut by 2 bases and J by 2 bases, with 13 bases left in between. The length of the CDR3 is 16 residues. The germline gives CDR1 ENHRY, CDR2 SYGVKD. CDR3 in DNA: TGTGCCATCAGTGAGCGGGAGCCGGGAGCTGGAAACACCATATATTTT. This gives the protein CAISEREPGAGNTIYF.

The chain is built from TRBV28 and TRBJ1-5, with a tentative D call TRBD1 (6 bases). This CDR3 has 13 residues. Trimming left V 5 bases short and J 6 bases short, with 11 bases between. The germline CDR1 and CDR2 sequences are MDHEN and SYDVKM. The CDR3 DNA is TGTGCCAGCAGTACAGGGTTGGGTCAGCCCCAGCATTTT. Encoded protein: CASSTGLGQPQHF.

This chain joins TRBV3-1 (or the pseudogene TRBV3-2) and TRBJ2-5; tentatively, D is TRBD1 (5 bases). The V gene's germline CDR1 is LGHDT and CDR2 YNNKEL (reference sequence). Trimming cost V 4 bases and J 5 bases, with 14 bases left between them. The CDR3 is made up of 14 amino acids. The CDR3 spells CASSPKGLGETQYF. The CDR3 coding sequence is TGTGCCAGCAGCCCGAAGGGGCTAGGGGAGACCCAGTACTTC.

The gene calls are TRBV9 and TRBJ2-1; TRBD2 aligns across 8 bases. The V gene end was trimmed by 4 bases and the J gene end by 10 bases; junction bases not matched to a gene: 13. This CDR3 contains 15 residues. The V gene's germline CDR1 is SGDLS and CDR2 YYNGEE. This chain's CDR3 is CASSRTGTRTSEQFF. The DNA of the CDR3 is TGTGCCAGCAGCAGAACCGGGACTAGGACCAGCGAGCAGTTCTTC.

CDR3 in amino acids: CASSERGVYQPQHF. The CDR3 coding sequence is TGTGCCAGCAGTGAACGGGGTGTATATCAGCCCCAGCATTTT. The J gene is TRBJ1-5, the V gene TRBV6-1, with unresolved D. Germline V gives CDR1 MNHNS, CDR2 SASEGT. Trimming took 2 bases from V and 5 from J, leaving 10 bases between them. CDR3 length equals 14 residues.

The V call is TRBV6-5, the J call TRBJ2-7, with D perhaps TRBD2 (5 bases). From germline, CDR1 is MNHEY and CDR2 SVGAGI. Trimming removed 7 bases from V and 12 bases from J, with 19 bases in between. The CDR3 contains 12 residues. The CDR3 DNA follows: TGTGCCAGCACCCCCCCGGCAGGCGGACTGTACTTC. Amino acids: CASTPPAGGLYF.

The CDR3: CASRIPGDNSNQPQHF. CDR3 nucleotides: TGTGCCAGCAGAATCCCAGGGGATAATAGCAATCAGCCCCAGCATTTT. The V gene is TRBV28, the J gene TRBJ1-5; D might be TRBD1 (6 bases). Germline loops: CDR1 MDHEN, CDR2 SYDVKM. This CDR3 comprises 16 residues. The V end lost 6 bases, the J end lost 0 bases, and 15 bases lay between the germline ends.

The CDR3 nucleotides read TGTGCCAGCAGGCCGGGACAGACGAACACTGAAGCTTTCTTT. The encoded protein is CASRPGQTNTEAFF. The chain links TRBV6-5 to TRBJ1-1, with TRBD1 identical over 7 bases. With V trimmed by 6 bases and J by 1 base, 5 bases remained unmatched. The CDR3 loop spans 14 amino acids. Germline V gene lookup returns CDR1 MNHEY and CDR2 SVGAGI.

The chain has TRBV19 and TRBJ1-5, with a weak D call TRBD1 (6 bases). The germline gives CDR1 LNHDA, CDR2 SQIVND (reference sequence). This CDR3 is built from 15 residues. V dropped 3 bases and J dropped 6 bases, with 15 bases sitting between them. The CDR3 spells CASSIEYRVFQPQHF. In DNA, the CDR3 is TGTGCCAGTAGTATCGAGTACAGGGTGTTTCAGCCCCAGCATTTT.

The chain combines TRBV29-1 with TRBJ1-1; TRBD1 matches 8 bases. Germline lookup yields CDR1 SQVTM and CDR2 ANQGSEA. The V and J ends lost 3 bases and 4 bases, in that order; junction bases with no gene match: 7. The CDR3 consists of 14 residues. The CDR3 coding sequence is TGCAGCGTTGACTTTCGCAGGGGGCCCACTGAAGCTTTCTTT. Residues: CSVDFRRGPTEAFF.

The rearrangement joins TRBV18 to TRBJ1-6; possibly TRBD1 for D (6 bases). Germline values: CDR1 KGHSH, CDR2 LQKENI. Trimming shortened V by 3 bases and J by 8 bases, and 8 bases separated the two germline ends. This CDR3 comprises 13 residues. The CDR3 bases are TGTGCCAGCTCACCGGCAGGGGATTCACCCCTCCACTTT. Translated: CASSPAGDSPLHF.

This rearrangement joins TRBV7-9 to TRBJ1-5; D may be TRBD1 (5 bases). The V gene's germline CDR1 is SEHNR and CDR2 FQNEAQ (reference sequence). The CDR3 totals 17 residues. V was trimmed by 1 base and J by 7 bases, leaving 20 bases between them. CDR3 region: CASSLGYLGGRDQPQHF. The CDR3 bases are TGTGCCAGCAGCTTAGGTTATTTGGGAGGCAGGGACCAGCCCCAGCATTTT.

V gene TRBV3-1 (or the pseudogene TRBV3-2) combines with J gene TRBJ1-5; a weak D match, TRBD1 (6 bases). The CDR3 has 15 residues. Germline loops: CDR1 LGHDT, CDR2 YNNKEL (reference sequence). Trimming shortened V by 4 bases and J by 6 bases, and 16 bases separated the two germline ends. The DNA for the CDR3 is TGTGCCAGCAGCCCGTCGTCTTGGGGGCGTCAGCCCCAGCATTTT. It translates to CASSPSSWGRQPQHF.

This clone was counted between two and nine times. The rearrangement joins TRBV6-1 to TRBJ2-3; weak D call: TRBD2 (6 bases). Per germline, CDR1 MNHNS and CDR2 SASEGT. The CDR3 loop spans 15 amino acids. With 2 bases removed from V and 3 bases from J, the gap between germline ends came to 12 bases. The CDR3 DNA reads TGTGCCAGCAGTGAAAGACTAGTTTCGACAGATACGCAGTATTTT. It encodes CASSERLVSTDTQYF.

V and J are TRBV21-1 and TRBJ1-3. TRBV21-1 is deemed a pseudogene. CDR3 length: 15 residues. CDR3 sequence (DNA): TGTGCCAGCAAGGTAGTAGCTTCCCCACGAAACACCATATATTTT. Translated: CASKVVASPRNTIYF.

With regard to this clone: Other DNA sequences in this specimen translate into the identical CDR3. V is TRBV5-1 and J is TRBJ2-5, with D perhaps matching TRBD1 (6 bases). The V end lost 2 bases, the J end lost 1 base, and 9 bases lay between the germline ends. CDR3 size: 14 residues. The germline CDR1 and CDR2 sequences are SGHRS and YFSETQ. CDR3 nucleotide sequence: TGCGCCAGCAGCTTACAGGGAGTCCAAGAGACCCAGTACTTC. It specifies CASSLQGVQETQYF.

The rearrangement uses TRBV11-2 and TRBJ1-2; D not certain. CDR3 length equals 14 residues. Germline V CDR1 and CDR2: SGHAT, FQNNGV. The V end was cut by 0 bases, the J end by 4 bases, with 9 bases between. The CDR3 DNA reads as TGTGCCAGCAGCTTAGATAGAAAGTCCTATGGCTACACCTTC. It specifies CASSLDRKSYGYTF.

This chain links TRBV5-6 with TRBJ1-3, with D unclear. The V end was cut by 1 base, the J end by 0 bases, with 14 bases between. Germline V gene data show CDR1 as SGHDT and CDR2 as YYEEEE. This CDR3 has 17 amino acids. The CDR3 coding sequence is TGTGCCAGCAGCTTGCCCCGTGGCCACAGCTCTGGAAACACCATATATTTT. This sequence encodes CASSLPRGHSSGNTIYF. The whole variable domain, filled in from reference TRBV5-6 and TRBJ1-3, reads DAGVTQSPTHLIKTRGQQVTLRCSPKSGHDTVSWYQQALGQGPQFIFQYYEEEERQRGNFPDRFSGHQFPNYSSELNVNALLLGDSALYLCASSLPRGHSSGNTIYFGEGSWLTVV.

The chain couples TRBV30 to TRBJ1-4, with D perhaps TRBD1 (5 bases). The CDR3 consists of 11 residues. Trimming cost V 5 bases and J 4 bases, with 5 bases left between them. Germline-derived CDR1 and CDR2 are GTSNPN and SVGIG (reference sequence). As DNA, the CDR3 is TGTGCCTGGGACAGTAATGAAAAACTGTTTTTT. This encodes CAWDSNEKLFF.

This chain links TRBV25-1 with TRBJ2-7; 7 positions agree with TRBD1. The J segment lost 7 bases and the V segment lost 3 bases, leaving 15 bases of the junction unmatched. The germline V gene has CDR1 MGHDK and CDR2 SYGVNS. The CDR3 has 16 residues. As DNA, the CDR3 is TGTGCCAGCAGTGATACCGACAGGGCCATCATCGGAGAGCAGTACTTC. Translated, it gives CASSDTDRAIIGEQYF.

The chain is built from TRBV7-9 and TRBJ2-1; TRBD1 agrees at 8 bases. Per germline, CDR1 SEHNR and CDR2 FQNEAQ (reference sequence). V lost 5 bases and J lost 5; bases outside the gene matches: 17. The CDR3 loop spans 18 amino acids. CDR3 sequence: CASSMARTQGAKNNEQFF. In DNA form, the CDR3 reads TGTGCCAGCAGCATGGCAAGAACGCAGGGGGCTAAGAACAATGAGCAGTTCTTC.

CDR3 in amino acids: CASSERTGSGNTIYF. The DNA for the CDR3 is TGTGCCAGCAGTGAGAGGACAGGGAGTGGAAACACCATATATTTT. The chain combines TRBV2 with TRBJ1-3; 8 bases map to TRBD1. The CDR3 contains 15 residues. In germline, CDR1 is SNHLY, CDR2 FYNNEI. V trimming: 3 bases; J trimming: 3 bases; junction bases outside the gene matches: 4. The full variable domain, rest sourced from reference TRBV2 and TRBJ1-3, is EPEVTQTPSHQVTQMGQEVILRCVPISNHLYFYWYRQILGQKVEFLVSFYNNEISEKSEIFDDQFSVERPDGSNFTLKIRSTKLEDSAMYFCASSERTGSGNTIYFGEGSWLTVV.

The chain's CDR3 is CASSPVGQVYTYNEQFF. For the CDR3, the DNA is TGTGCCAGCAGCCCAGTAGGACAGGTTTATACGTACAATGAGCAGTTCTTC. The V and J genes are TRBV7-2 and TRBJ2-1, with TRBD1 matching 7 bases. Germline V lookup: CDR1 SGHTA, CDR2 FQGNSA. V was clipped by 5 bases and J by 4 bases; unmatched bases: 14. This CDR3 region has 17 residues. Combining the CDR3 with reference TRBV7-2 and TRBJ2-1 gives the whole variable domain GAGVSQSPSNKVTEKGKDVELRCDPISGHTALYWYRQSLGQGLEFLIYFQGNSAPDKSGLPSDRFSAERTGGSVSTLTIQRTQQEDSAVYLCASSPVGQVYTYNEQFFGPGTRLTVL.

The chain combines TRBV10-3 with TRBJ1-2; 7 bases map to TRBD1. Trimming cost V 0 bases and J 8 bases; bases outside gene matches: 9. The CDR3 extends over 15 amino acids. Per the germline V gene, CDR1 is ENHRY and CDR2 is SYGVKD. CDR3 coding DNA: TGTGCCATCAGTGAGTCGAGACAGGGACGGGACGGCTACACCTTC. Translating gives CAISESRQGRDGYTF.

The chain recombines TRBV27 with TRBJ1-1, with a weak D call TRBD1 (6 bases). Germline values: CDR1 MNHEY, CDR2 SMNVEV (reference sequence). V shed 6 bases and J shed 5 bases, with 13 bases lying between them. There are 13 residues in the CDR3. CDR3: CASSQGGWTEAFF. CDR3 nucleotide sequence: TGTGCCAGCAGCCAAGGGGGATGGACTGAAGCTTTCTTT.

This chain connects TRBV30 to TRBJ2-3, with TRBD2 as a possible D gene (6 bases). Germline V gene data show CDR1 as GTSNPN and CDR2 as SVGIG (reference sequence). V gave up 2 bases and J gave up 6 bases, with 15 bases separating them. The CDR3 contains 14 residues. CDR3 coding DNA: TGTGCCTGGAGTCGCGGAGCGGGTCCCGATACGCAGTATTTT. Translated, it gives CAWSRGAGPDTQYF.

CDR3 sequence reads: CASSPKLAGVNNEQFF. The CDR3 DNA reads TGTGCCAGCAGCCCGAAACTAGCGGGGGTTAACAATGAGCAGTTCTTC. The chain recombines TRBV5-4 with TRBJ2-1; 11 bases align to TRBD2. V was pared by 4 bases and J by 5 bases, with 8 bases of the junction left unmatched. Germline CDR1 SGHNT, CDR2 YYREEE (reference sequence). The CDR3 length is 16 residues.

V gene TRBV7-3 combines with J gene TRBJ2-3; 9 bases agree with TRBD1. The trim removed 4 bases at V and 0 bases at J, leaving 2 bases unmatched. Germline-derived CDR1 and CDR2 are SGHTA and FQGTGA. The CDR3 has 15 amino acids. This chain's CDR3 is CASSSGTGSTDTQYF. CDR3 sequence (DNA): TGTGCCAGCAGCTCCGGGACAGGGAGCACAGATACGCAGTATTTT.

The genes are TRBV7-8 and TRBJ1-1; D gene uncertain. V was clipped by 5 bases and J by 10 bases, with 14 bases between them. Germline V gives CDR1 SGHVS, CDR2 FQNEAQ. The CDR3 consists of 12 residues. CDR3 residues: CASSLTPPGAFF. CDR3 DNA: TGTGCCAGCAGCCTGACACCGCCTGGAGCTTTCTTT. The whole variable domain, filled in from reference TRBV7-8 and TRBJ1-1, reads GAGVSQSPRYKVAKRGQDVALRCDPISGHVSLFWYQQALGQGPEFLTYFQNEAQLDKSGLPSDRFFAERPEGSVSTLKIQRTQQEDSAVYLCASSLTPPGAFFGQGTRLTVV.

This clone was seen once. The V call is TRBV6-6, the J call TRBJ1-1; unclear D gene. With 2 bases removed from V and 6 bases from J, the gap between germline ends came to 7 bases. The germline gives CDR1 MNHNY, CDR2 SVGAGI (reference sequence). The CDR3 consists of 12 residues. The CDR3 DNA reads TGTGCCAGCAGTTACACAGCGGCTGAAGCTTTCTTT. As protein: CASSYTAAEAFF.